Listed below are T cell receptor beta chains from one sample, sequenced in a study of blood T cells in healthy people across ages. Each CDR3 protein is one row after TCRdb ran MiXCR on the 5' RACE reads. The table lists about 1.8 million distinct CDR3 sequences, roughly 52% of them singletons, with approximately 2.1% in the top ten. The sequenced sample consisted of blood. Receptor source: a woman aged 40 to 50 in good health. The CDR3 runs from the conserved cysteine through the conserved F or W. Fields, in order: D gene, J gene, clone size, V gene, CDR3 protein, CDR3 DNA. The D gene is left open where the match is weak. Clone sizes are given selectively: once, few, many, or a class where the clone is expanded.

>.|TRBJ1-4|.|TRBV20-1
CSATRAGFEKLFF
TGCAGTGCTACAAGGGCAGGGTTTGAAAAACTGTTTTTT
>TRBD1|TRBJ2-4|few|TRBV27
CASSLSLDRVQNIQYF
TGTGCCAGCAGTTTATCCCTCGACAGGGTACAAAACATTCAGTACTTC
>TRBD2|TRBJ2-1|.|TRBV20-1
CSAAGGWYNEQFF
TGCAGTGCCGCGGGGGGCTGGTACAATGAGCAGTTCTTC
>.|TRBJ2-5|.|TRBV28
CASSVIEQYF
TGTGCCAGCAGCGTCATTGAGCAGTACTTC
>.|TRBJ1-5|.|TRBV28
CASSPGIRGSNQPQHF
TGTGCCAGCAGTCCGGGCATCAGGGGTAGCAATCAGCCCCAGCATTTT
>.|TRBJ2-1|.|TRBV9
CASSAQHTSFYNEQFF
TGTGCCAGCAGCGCACAGCACACGAGCTTCTACAATGAGCAGTTCTTC
>.|TRBJ2-6|few|TRBV20-1
CSAGRAPGANVLTF
TGCAGTGCTGGAAGGGCTCCGGGGGCCAACGTCCTGACTTTC
>.|TRBJ2-5|.|TRBV6-5
CASSYSTLGRETQYF
TGTGCCAGCAGTTACTCGACCCTGGGACGAGAGACCCAGTACTTC
>.|TRBJ2-7|.|TRBV9
CASSVVQGTLYNEQYF
TGTGCCAGCAGCGTAGTTCAGGGTACCCTATACAATGAGCAGTACTTC
>.|TRBJ2-3|.|TRBV28
CASSTFGAGPTDTQYF
TGTGCCAGCAGCACTTTCGGGGCAGGCCCCACAGATACGCAGTATTTT